Below, one T cell receptor beta chain is given with its context. This entry belongs to a study of blood T cell repertoires in COVID-19. At the level of the study: There were acute and convalescent COVID-19 samples, and they came from the United States, Italy and Spain. PBMCs, B-cell-depleted T cells, or T cells provided the cDNA or gDNA that made up the material.

The CDR3 sequence is 16 residues long. Germline loops: CDR1 WNHNN, CDR2 SYGVQD (reference sequence). With 4 bases clipped from V and 7 bases from J, the junction kept 7 bases outside the gene matches. Seattle patients were enrolled during active infection and followed longitudinally. In the original workflow: The assay estimated nucleated cells by amplifying reference gene primers. Libraries were prepared by immunoSEQ multiplex PCR; TCRdb keeps only in-frame clonotypes and omits some of them. V and J calls plus clone size are reproduced from that table; the DNA served to infer D and trimming. The sample has about 140,000 clones, about 85% seen once.

This chain links TRBV10-1 with TRBJ2-1, with TRBD2 matching 13 bases. The receptor comes from a human donor with COVID-19, enrolled during active disease. The donor label of this sample is uncertain. Source material: peripheral blood. CDR3 region: CASSGRLAGGRNEQFF. The CDR3 DNA reads TGCGCCAGCAGTGGCAGACTAGCGGGGGGTAGGAATGAGCAGTTCTTC.